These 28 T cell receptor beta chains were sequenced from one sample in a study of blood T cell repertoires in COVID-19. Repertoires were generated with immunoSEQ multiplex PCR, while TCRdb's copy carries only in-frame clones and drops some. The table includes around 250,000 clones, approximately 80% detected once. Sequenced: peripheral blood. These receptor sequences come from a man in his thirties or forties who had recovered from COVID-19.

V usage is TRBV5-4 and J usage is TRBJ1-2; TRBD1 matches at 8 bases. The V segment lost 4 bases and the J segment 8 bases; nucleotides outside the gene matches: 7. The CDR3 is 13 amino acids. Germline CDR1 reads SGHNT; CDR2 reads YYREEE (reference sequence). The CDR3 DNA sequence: TGTGCCAGCAGCCAAGGACAGGGTGCGGGCTACACCTTC. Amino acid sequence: CASSQGQGAGYTF.

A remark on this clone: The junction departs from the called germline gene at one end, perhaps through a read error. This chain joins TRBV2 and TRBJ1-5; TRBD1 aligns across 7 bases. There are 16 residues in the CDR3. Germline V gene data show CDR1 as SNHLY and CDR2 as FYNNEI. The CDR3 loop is CASREGQDESNQPQHF. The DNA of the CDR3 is TGTGCCAGCAGGGAAGGACAGGACGAAAGCAATCAGCCCCAGCATTTT.

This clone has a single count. CDR3 loop: CASSPPEGWSYEQYF. In nucleotides, the CDR3 is TGTGCCAGCAGCCCCCCGGAAGGCTGGAGCTACGAGCAGTACTTC. The V and J genes are TRBV7-9 and TRBJ2-7; D not certain. The CDR3 consists of 15 residues. Germline CDR1 SEHNR, CDR2 FQNEAQ (reference sequence). The ends were cut back, 5 bases at V and 3 bases at J, with 17 bases in the middle.

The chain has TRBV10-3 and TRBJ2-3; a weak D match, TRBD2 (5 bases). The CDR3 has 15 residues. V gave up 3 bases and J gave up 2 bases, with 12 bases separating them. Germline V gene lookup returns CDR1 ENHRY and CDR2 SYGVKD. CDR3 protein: CAISDTGGTTDTQYF. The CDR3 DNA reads TGTGCCATCAGTGATACCGGAGGCACCACAGATACGCAGTATTTT.

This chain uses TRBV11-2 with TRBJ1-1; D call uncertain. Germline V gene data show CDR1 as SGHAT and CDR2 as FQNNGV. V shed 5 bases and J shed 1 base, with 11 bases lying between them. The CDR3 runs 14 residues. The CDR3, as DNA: TGTGCCAGCAGCGACCACCGGGGGAACACTGAAGCTTTCTTT. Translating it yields CASSDHRGNTEAFF.

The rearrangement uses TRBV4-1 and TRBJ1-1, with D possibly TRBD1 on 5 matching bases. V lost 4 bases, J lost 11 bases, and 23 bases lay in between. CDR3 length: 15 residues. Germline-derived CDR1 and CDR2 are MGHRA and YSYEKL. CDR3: CASSRGRGNREWAFF. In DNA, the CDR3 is TGCGCCAGCAGCCGAGGCCGGGGGAACAGAGAGTGGGCTTTCTTT.

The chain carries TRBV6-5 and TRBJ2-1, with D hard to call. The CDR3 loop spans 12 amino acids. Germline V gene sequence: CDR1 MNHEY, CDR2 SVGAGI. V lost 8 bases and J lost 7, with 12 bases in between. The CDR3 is CASRALPNEQFF. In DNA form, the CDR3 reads TGTGCCAGCCGCGCACTACCGAATGAGCAGTTCTTC.

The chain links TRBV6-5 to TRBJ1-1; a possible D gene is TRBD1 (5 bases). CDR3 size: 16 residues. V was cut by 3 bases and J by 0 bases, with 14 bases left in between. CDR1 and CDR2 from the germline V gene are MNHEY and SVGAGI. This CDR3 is CASSYLLSGMNTEAFF. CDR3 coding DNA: TGTGCCAGCAGTTATTTACTCTCAGGGATGAACACTGAAGCTTTCTTT.

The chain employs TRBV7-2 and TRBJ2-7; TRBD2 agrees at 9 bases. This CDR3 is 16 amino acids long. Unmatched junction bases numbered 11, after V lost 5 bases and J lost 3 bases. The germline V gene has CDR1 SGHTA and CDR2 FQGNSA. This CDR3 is CASSPFGGGGYYEQYF. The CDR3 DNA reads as TGTGCCAGCAGCCCCTTTGGCGGGGGGGGCTACTACGAGCAGTACTTC.

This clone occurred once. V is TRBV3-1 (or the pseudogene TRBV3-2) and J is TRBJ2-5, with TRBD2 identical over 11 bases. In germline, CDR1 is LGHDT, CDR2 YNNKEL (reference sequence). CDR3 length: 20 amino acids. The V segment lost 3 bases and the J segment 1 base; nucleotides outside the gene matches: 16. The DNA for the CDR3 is TGTGCCAGCAGCCACGACACCGGGACCCAGGGACTAGCGGCCCAAGAGACCCAGTACTTC. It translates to CASSHDTGTQGLAAQETQYF.

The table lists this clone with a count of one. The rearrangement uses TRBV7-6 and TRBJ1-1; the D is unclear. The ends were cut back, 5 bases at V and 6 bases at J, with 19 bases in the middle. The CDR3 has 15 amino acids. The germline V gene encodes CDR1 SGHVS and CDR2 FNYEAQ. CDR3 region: CASSPPGWYNPEAFF. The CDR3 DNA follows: TGTGCCAGCAGCCCGCCGGGGTGGTACAATCCTGAAGCTTTCTTT.

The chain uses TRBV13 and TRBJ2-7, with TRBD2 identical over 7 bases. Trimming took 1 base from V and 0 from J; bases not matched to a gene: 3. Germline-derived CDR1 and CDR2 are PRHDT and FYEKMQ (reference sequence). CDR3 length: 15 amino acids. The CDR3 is CASSLAGGRSYEQYF. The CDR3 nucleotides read TGTGCCAGCAGCTTAGCGGGGGGTCGCTCCTACGAGCAGTACTTC.

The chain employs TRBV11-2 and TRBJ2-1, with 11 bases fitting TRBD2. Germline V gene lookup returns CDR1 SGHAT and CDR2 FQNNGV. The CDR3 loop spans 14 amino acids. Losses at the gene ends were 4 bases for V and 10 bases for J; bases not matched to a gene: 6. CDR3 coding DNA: TGTGCCAGCAGCTCGGGACTAGCGGCACCGGAGCAGTTCTTC. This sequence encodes CASSSGLAAPEQFF.

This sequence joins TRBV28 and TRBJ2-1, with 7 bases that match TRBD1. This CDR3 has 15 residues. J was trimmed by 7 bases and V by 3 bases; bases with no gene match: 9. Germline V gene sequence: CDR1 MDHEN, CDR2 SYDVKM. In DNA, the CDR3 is TGTGCCAGCAGTTTTGGAGGTGGCAGGGGGAATGAGCAGTTCTTC. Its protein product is CASSFGGGRGNEQFF.

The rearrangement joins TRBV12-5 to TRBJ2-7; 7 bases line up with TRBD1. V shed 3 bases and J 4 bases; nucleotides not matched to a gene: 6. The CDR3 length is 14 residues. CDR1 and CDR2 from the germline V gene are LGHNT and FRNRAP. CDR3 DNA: TGTGCTAGTGGTTTTTGGACAGGTCCTTACGAGCAGTACTTC. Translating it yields CASGFWTGPYEQYF.

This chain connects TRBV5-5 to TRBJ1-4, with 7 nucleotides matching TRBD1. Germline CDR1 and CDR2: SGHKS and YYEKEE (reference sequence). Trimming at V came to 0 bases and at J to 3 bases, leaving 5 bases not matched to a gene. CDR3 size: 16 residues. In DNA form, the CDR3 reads TGTGCCAGCAGCTTGGGGGGGACAGATCCTAATGAAAAACTGTTTTTT. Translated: CASSLGGTDPNEKLFF.

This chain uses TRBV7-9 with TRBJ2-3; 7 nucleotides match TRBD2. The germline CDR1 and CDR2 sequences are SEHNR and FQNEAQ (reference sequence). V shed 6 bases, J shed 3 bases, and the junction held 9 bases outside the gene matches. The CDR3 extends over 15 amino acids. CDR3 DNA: TGTGCCAGCAGACCGAGGGCTAGCGGAACAGATACGCAGTATTTT. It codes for CASRPRASGTDTQYF.

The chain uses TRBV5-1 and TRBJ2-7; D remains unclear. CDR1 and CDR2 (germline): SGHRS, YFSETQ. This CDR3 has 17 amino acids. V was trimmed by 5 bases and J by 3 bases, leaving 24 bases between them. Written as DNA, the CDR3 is TGCGCCAGCAGTTCTAACCCGGGTCCCAGCGTGGTCTACGAGCAGTACGTC. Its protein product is CASSSNPGPSVVYEQYV.

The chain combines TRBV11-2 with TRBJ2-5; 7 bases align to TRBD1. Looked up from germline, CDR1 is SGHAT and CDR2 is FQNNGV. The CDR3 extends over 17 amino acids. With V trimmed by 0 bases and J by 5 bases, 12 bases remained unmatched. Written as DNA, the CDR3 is TGTGCCAGCAGCTTAGAAGATGGCAGGGGGTTGGGGGAGACCCAGTACTTC. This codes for CASSLEDGRGLGETQYF.

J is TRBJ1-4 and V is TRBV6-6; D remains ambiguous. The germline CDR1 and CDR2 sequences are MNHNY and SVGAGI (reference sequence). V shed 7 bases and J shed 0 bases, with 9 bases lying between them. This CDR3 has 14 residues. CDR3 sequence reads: CASNRDATNEKLFF. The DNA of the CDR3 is TGTGCCAGCAATAGAGATGCAACTAATGAAAAACTGTTTTTT.

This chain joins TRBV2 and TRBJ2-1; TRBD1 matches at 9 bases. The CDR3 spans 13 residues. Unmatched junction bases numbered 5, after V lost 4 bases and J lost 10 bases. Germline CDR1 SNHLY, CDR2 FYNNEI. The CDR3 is CASSGTGAREQFF. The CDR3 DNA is TGTGCCAGCAGTGGGACAGGGGCGCGCGAGCAGTTCTTC.

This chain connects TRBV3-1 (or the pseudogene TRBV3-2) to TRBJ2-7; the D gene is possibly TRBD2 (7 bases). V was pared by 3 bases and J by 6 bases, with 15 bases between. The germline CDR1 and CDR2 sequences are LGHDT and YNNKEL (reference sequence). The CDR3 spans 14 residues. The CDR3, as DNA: TGTGCCAGCAGCCAGGGGGGGGGCCTGGGCGAGCAGTACTTC. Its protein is CASSQGGGLGEQYF.

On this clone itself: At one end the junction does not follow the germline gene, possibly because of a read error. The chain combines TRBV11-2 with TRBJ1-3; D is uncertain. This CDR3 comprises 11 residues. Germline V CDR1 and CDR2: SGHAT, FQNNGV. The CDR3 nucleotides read TGTGCCAGCAGCTTTGGAGACACCATATATTTT. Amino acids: CASSFGDTIYF.

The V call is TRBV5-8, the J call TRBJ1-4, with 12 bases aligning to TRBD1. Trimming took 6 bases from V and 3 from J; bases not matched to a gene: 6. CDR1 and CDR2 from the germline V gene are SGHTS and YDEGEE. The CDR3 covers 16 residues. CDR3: CASTSGQGASNEKLFF. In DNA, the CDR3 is TGTGCCAGCACCTCGGGACAGGGGGCTTCTAATGAAAAACTGTTTTTT. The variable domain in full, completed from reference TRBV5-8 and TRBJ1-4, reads EAGVTQSPTHLIKTRGQQATLRCSPISGHTSVYWYQQALGLGLQFLLWYDEGEERNRGNFPPRFSGRQFPNYSSELNVNALELEDSALYLCASTSGQGASNEKLFFGSGTQLSVL.

CDR3 nucleotides: TGCGCCAGCAGCCAAGATCATAACAGGGAGTCCTATAATTCACCCCTCCACTTT. It specifies CASSQDHNRESYNSPLHF. V and J are TRBV4-1 and TRBJ1-6; D is possibly TRBD1 (6 bases). With 0 bases removed from V and 1 base from J, the gap between germline ends came to 13 bases. CDR3 length: 18 residues. Looked up from germline, CDR1 is MGHRA and CDR2 is YSYEKL.

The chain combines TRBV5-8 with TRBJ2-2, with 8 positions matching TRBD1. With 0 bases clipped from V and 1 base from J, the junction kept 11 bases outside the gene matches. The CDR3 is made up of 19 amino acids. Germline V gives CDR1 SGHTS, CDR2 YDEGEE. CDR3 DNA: TGTGCCAGCAGCTTGGGGCAGGGGGCATTGTCATGGAACACCGGGGAGCTGTTTTTT. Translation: CASSLGQGALSWNTGELFF.

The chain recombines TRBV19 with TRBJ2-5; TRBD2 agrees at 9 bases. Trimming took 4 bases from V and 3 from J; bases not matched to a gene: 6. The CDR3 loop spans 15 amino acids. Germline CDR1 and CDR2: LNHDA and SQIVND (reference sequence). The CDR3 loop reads CASSNGLASKETQYF. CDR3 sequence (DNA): TGTGCCAGTAGTAACGGACTAGCGAGTAAAGAGACCCAGTACTTC. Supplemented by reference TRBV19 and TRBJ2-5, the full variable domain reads DGGITQSPKYLFRKEGQNVTLSCEQNLNHDAMYWYRQDPGQGLRLIYYSQIVNDFQKGDIAEGYSVSREKKESFPLTVTSAQKNPTAFYLCASSNGLASKETQYFGPGTRLLVL.

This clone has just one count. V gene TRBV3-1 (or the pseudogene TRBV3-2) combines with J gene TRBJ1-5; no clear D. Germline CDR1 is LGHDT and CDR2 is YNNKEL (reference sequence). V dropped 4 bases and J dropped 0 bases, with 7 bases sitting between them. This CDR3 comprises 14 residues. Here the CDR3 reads CASSLRYSNQPQHF. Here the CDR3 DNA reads TGTGCCAGCAGCCTCCGGTATAGCAATCAGCCCCAGCATTTT.